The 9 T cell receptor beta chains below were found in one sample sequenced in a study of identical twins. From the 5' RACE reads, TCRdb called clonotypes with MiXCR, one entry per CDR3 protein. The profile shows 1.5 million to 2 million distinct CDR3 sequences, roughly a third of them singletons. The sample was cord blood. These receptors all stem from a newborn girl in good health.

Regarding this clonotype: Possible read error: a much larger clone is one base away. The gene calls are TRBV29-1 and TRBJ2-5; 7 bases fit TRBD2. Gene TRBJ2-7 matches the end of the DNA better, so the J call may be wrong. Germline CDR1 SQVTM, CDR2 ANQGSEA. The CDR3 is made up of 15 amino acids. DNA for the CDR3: TGCAGCGTTAGAGGGAGACCAGCGGGAAACTACGAGCAGTACTTC. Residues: CSVRGRPAGNYEQYF.

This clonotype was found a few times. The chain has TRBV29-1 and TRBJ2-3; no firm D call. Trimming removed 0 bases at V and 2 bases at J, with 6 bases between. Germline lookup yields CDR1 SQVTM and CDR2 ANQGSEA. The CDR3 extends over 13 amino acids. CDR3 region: CSVEETNTDTQYF. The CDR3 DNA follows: TGCAGCGTTGAAGAGACAAACACAGATACGCAGTATTTT.

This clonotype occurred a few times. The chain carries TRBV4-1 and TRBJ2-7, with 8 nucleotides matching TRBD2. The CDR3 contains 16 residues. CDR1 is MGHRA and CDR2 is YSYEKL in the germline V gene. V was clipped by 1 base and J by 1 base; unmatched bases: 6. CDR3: CASSQGPAGVSYEQYF. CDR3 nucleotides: TGCGCCAGCAGCCAAGGACCAGCGGGAGTTTCCTACGAGCAGTACTTC.

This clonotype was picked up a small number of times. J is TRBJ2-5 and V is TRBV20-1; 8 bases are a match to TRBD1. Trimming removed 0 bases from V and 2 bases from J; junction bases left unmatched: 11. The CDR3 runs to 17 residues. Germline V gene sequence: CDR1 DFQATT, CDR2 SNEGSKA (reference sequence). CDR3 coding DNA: TGCAGTGCTAGAGATTCACGAACAGGGGGTTGGCAAGAGACCCAGTACTTC. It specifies CSARDSRTGGWQETQYF.

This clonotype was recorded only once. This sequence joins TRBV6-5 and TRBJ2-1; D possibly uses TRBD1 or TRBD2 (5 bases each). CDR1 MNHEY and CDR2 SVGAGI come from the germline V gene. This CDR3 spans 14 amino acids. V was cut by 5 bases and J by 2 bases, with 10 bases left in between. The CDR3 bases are TGTGCCAGCAGTGACGGGGCAACCTACAATGAGCAGTTCTTC. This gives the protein CASSDGATYNEQFF.

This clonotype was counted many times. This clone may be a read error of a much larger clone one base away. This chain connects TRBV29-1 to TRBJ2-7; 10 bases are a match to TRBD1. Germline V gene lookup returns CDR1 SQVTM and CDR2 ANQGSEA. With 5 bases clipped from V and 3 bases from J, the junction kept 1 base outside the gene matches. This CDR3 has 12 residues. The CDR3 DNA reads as TGCAGCGTTTGGACAGGGGGCTACGAGCAGTACTTC. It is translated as CSVWTGGYEQYF.

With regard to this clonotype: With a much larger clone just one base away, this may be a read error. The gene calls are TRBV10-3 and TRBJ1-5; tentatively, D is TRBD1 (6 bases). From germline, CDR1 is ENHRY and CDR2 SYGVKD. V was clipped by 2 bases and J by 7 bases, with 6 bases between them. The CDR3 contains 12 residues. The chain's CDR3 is CAISEQGQPQHF. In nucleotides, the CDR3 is TGTGCCATCAGTGAGCAGGGGCAGCCCCAGCATTTT.

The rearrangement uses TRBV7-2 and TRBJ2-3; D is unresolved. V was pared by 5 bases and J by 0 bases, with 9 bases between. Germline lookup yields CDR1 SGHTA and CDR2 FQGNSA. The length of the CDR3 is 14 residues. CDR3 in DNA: TGTGCCAGCAGCGGCAGTCACAGCACAGATACGCAGTATTTT. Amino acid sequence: CASSGSHSTDTQYF.

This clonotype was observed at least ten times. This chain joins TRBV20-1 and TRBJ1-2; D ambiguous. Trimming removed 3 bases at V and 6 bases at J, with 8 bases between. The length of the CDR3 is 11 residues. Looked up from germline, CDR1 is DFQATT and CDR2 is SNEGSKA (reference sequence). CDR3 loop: CSASTSNGYTF. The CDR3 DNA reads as TGCAGTGCTAGTACTTCGAATGGCTACACCTTC.